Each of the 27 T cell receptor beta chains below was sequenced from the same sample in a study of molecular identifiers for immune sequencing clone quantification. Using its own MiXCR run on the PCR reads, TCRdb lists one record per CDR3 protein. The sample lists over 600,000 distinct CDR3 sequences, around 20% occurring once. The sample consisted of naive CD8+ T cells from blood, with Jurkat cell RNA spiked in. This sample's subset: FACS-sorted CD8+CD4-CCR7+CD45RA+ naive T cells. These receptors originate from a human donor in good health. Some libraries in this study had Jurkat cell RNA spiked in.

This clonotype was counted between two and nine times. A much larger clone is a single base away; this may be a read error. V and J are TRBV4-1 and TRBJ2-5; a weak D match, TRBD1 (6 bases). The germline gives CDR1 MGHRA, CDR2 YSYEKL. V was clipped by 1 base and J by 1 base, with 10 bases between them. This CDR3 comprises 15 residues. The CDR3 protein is CASSQVPGVQETQYF. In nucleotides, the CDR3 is TGCGCCAGCAGCCAAGTCCCAGGGGTCCAAGAGACCCAGTACTTC.

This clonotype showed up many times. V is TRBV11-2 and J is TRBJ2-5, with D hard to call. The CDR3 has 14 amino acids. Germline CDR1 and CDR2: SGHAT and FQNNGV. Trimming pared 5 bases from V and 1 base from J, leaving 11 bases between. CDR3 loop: CASSHTASQETQYF. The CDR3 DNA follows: TGTGCCAGCAGCCACACAGCCTCCCAAGAGACCCAGTACTTC.

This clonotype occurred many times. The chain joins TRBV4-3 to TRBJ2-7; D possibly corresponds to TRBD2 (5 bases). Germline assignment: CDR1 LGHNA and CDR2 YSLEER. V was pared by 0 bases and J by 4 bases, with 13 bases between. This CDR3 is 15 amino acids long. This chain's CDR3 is CASSQDRGIRYEQYF. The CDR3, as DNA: TGCGCCAGCAGCCAAGACCGAGGGATTAGATACGAGCAGTACTTC.

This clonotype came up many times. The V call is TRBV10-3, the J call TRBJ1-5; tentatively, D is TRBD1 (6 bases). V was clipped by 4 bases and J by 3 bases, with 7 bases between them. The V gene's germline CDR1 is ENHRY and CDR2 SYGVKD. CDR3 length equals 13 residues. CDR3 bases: TGTGCCATCAGTGGGGACACCAATCAGCCCCAGCATTTT. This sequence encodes CAISGDTNQPQHF.

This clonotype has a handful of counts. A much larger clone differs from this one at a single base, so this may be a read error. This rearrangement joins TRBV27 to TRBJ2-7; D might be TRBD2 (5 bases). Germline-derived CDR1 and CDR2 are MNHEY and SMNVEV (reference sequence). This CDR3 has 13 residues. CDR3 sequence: CAGSYGPGYEQYF. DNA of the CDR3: TGTGCCGGCAGTTATGGTCCGGGGTACGAGCAGTACTTC.

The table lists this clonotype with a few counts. The CDR3 sequence is CATLEDGYTF. The CDR3 DNA reads TGTGCCACCCTAGAAGATGGCTACACCTTC. The chain joins TRBV6-1 to TRBJ1-2; D uncertain. This CDR3 is 10 amino acids long. Looked up from germline, CDR1 is MNHNS and CDR2 is SASEGT. The V gene lost 10 bases and the J gene lost 6 bases, with 9 bases spanning the gap.

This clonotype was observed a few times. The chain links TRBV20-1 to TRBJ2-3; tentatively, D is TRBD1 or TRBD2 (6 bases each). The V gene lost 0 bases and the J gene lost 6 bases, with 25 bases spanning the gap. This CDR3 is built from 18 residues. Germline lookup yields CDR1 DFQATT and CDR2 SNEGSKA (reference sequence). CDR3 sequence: CSARDRRGTRGSSDTQYF. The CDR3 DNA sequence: TGCAGTGCTAGAGATAGGAGGGGGACAAGGGGAAGTTCGGATACGCAGTATTTT.

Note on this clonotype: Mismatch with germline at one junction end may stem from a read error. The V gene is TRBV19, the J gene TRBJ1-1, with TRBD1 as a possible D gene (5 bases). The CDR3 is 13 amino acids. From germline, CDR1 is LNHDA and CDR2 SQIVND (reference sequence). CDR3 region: CASSQGMNTGAFF. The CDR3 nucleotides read TGTGCCAGCTCCCAGGGTATGAACACTGGAGCTTTCTTT.

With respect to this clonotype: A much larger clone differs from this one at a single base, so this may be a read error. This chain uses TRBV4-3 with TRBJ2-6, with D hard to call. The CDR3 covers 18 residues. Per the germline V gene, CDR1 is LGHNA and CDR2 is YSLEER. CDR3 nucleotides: TGCGCCCGCAGCCAAGGGTTCGCCATCGGGTCTGGGGCCAACGTCCTGACTTTC. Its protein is CARSQGFAIGSGANVLTF.

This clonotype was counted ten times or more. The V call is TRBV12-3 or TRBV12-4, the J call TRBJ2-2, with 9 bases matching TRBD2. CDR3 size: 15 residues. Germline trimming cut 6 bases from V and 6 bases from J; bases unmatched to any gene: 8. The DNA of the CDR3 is TGTGCCAGCAGAGCAGGGACTAGCAGAGCCGGGGAGCTGTTTTTT. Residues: CASRAGTSRAGELFF.

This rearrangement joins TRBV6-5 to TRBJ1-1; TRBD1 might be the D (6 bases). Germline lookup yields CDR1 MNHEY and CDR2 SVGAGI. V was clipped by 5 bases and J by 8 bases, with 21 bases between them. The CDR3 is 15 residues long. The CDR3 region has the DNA TGTGCCAGCAGTCACCTTCCAGGGGTACTCTCCGAAGCTTTCTTT. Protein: CASSHLPGVLSEAFF.

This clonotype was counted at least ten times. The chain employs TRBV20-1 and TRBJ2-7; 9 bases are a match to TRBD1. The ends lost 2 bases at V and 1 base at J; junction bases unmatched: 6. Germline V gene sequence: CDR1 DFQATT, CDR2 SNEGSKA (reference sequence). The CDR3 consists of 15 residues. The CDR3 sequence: CSARIVGTGSYEQYF. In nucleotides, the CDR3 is TGCAGTGCTAGAATAGTTGGGACAGGGTCCTACGAGCAGTACTTC.

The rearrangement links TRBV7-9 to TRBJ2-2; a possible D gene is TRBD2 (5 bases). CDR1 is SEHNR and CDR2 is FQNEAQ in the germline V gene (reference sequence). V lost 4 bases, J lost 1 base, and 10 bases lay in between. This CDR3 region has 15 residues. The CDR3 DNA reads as TGTGCCAGCAGCTCTGGACGGGGGAACACCGGGGAGCTGTTTTTT. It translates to CASSSGRGNTGELFF.

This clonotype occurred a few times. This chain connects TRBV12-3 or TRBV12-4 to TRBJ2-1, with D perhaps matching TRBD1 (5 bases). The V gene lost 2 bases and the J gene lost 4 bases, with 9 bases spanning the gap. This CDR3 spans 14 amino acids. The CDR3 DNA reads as TGTGCCAGCAGTTTACAGGGTGGGTACAATGAGCAGTTCTTC. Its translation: CASSLQGGYNEQFF.

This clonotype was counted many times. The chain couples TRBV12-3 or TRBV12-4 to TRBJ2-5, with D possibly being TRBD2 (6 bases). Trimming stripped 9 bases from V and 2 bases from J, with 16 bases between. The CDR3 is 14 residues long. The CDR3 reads CASHPGVRQETQYF. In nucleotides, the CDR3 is TGTGCCAGTCACCCGGGGGTTCGACAAGAGACCCAGTACTTC.

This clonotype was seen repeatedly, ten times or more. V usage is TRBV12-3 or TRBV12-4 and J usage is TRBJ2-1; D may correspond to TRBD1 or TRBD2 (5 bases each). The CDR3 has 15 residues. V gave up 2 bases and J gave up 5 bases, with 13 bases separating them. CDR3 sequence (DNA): TGTGCCAGCAGTTTATCAGGAGGACAAAACAATGAGCAGTTCTTC. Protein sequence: CASSLSGGQNNEQFF.

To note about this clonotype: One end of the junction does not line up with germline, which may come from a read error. The CDR3 sequence is CACSLYAEGDLNGQFF. The CDR3 DNA is TGTGCCTGCAGTTTATACGCGGAGGGGGATTTGAATGGGCAGTTCTTC. The chain uses TRBV28 and TRBJ2-1; D might be TRBD1 or TRBD2, each matching 6 bases. This CDR3 is 16 amino acids long. The germline gives CDR1 MDHEN, CDR2 SYDVKM.

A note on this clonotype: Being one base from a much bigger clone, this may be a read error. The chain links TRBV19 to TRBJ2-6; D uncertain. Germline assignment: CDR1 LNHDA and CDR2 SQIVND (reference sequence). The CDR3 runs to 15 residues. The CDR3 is CASSITSSVANVLTF. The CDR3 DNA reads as TGTGCCAGTAGTATAACGTCCTCTGTGGCCAACGTCCTGACTTTC.

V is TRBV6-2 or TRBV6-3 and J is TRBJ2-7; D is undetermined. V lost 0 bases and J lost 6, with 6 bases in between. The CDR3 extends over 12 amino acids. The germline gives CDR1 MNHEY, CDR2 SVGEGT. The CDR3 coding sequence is TGTGCCAGCAGTTACTCGGCCTCCGAGCAGTACTTC. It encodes CASSYSASEQYF.

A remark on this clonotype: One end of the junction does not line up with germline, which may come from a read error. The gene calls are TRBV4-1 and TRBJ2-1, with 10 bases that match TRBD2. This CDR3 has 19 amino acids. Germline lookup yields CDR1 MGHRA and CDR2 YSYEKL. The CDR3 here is CASSQEQGLAFSSYDEQFF. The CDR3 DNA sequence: TGCGCCAGCAGCCAAGAACAGGGACTAGCGTTTAGCTCCTACGATGAGCAGTTCTTC.

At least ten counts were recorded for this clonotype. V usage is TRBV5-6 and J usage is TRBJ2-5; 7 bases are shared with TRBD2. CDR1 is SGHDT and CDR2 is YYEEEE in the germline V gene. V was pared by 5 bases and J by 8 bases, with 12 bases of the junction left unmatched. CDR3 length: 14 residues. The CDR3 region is CASRNTGTMVTQYF. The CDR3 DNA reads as TGTGCCAGCAGAAATACCGGGACTATGGTTACCCAGTACTTC.

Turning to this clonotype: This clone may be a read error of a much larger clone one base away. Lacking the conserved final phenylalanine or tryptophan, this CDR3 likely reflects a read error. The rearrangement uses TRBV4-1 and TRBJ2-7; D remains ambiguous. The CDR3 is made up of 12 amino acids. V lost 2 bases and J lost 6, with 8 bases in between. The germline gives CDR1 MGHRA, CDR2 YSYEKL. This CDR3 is CASSQPGREQYL. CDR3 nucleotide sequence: TGCGCCAGCAGCCAACCCGGCCGCGAGCAGTACCTC.

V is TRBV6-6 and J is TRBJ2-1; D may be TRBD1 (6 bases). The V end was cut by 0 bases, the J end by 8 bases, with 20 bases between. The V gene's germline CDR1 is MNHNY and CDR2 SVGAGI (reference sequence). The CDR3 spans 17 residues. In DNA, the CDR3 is TGTGCCAGCAGTTACTCACCCGGGCAGGGGATGGTCTATGAGCAGTTCTTC. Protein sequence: CASSYSPGQGMVYEQFF.

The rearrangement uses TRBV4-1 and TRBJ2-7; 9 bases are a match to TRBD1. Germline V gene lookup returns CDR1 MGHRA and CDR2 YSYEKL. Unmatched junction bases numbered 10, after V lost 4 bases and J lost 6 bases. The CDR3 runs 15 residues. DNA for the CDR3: TGCGCCAGCAGCCGGGGGACAGGGCAGGCGAGCGAGCAGTACTTC. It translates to CASSRGTGQASEQYF.

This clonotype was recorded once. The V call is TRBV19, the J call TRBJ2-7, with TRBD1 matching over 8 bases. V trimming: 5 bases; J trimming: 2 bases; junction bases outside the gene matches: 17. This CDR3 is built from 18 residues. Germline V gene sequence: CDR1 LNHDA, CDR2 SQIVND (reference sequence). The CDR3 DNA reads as TGTGCCAGTAGTTTCGGGACAGGCAAAATTGGTGGGCCCTACGAGCAGTACTTC. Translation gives CASSFGTGKIGGPYEQYF.

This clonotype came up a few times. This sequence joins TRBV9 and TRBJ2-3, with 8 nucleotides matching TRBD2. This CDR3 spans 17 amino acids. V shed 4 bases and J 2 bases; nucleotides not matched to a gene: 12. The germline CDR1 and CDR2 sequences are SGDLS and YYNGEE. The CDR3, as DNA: TGTGCCAGCAGCCCCGGACTAGCAGCCCTTCCCACAGATACGCAGTATTTT. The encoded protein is CASSPGLAALPTDTQYF.

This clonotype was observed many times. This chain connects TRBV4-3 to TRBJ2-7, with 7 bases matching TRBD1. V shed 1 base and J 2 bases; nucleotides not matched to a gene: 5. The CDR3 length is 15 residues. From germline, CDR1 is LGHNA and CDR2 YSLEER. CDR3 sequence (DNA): TGCGCCAGCAGCCAAGGTACCGGGACAGCCTACGAGCAGTACTTC. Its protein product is CASSQGTGTAYEQYF.